This T cell receptor beta chain was documented in a study of T cell changes during pregnancy in multiple sclerosis (dated by TCRdb to between 2018 and 2020). About the full investigation: The study examined how the T cell repertoire changed over the course of pregnancy in women with multiple sclerosis.

In regard to this clone: Its antigen is not yet known. Base qualities are not at hand, and no much larger clone is one base apart.

The CDR3 measures 15 amino acids from cysteine to phenylalanine. The CDR3 DNA has 45 bases and is translated from base 1. Cut back by 10 bases and 8 bases, the V and J ends lie 24 bases apart. The germline V gene gives CDR1 as ENHRY and CDR2 as SYGVKD. Receptor libraries were prepared by the immunoSEQ multiplex PCR assay. Drawn from immuneACCESS, this table holds only the in-frame rearrangements with V and J called that TCRdb kept. Clones are partly lost; checked studies trace under half to an unresolved V gene and leave the rest unexplained. The sample table lists over 60,000 clones, 91% of them with a count of one. Roughly 0.7% of the sample is in the top ten clones.

The input for sequencing was peripheral blood, taken in the third trimester of pregnancy. This receptor was identified in a female donor in good health, enrolled as a control in a pregnancy study. Recombination linked TRBV10-3 to TRBJ2-1; TRBD1 might be the D gene, on 6 matching bases. CDR3 loop: CATTRVGALYDEQFF. The sequence in DNA is TGTGCCACTACCCGGGTGGGGGCCCTTTACGATGAGCAGTTCTTC.